This TCR beta chain derives from a study of blood T cells in healthy people across ages. A second about 7 to 12 cycle PCR used barcoded and J-beta primers. MiXCR, applied by TCRdb to the 5' RACE reads, yields one record per CDR3 protein. The sample has about 1.5 million distinct CDR3 sequences, approximately 42% seen once. The germline gives CDR1 SGHTA, CDR2 FQGNSA. V was pared by 4 bases and J by 0 bases, with 9 bases between. This CDR3 has 14 amino acids. Sequenced sample: blood. The receptor was derived from a woman under 30 in good health. The V gene is TRBV7-2, the J gene TRBJ2-5; D gene unclear. CDR3 DNA: TGTGCCAGCAGCTACCGACGGAACCAAGAGACCCAGTACTTC. Its protein is CASSYRRNQETQYF.